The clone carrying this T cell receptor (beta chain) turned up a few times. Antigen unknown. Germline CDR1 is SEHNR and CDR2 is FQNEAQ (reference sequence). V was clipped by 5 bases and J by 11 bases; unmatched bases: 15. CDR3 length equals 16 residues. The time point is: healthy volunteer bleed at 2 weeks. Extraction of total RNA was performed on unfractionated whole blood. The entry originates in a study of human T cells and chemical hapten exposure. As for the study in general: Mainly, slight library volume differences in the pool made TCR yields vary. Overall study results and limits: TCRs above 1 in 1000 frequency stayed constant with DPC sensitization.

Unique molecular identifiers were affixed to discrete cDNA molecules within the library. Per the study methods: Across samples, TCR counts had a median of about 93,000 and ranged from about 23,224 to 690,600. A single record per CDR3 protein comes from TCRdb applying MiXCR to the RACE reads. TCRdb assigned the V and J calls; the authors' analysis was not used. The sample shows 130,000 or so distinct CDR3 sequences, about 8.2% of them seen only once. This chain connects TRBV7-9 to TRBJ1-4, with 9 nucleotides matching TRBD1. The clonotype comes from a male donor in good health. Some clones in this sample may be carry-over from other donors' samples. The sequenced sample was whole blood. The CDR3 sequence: CASSHQPGQGPTKLFF. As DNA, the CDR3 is TGTGCCAGCAGCCATCAGCCGGGACAGGGCCCTACCAAACTGTTTTTT. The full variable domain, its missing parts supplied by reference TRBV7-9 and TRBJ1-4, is DTGVSQNPRHKITKRGQNVTFRCDPISEHNRLYWYRQTLGQGPEFLTYFQNEAQLEKSRLLSDRFSAERPKGSFSTLEIQRTEQGDSAMYLCASSHQPGQGPTKLFFGSGTQLSVL.